What follows are 30 T cell receptor beta chains derived from one specimen sequenced in a study of blood T cell repertoires in COVID-19. Clones were sequenced by immunoSEQ multiplex PCR, and TCRdb holds only the in-frame ones, with some missing. This table has some 150,000 clones, around 81% appearing once. The sequencing sample was made of peripheral blood. The receptor source for this set is a human donor with acute or convalescent COVID-19. The donor label of this sample is uncertain.

This sequence joins TRBV20-1 and TRBJ2-7; D is perhaps TRBD2 (6 bases). With 6 bases removed from V and 7 bases from J, the gap between germline ends came to 13 bases. This CDR3 region has 11 residues. Germline V CDR1 and CDR2: DFQATT, SNEGSKA (reference sequence). This CDR3 reads CSASDGGEQYF. In nucleotides, the CDR3 is TGCAGTGCCTCCGACGGGGGTGAGCAGTACTTC.

The genes are TRBV11-2 and TRBJ1-5, with no clear D. The V end was cut by 1 base, the J end by 7 bases, with 5 bases between. Germline values: CDR1 SGHAT, CDR2 FQNNGV. This CDR3 has 12 residues. CDR3: CASSLVGQPQHF. The CDR3 DNA sequence: TGTGCCAGCAGCTTAGTGGGCCAGCCCCAGCATTTT.

This clone was counted only a few times. Other DNA sequences within the sample encode an identical CDR3. The chain couples TRBV7-9 to TRBJ1-5, with a tentative D call TRBD1 (5 bases). CDR3 size: 14 residues. V was shortened by 1 base and J by 4 bases, with 8 bases between the two germline ends. Per the germline V gene, CDR1 is SEHNR and CDR2 is FQNEAQ (reference sequence). CDR3 bases: TGTGCCAGCAGCTTAGGGGCAGGGAATCAGCCCCAGCATTTT. Amino acids: CASSLGAGNQPQHF.

V gene TRBV19 combines with J gene TRBJ1-6, with 8 bases fitting TRBD1. Trimming cost V 6 bases and J 0 bases; bases outside gene matches: 10. The CDR3 extends over 18 amino acids. Germline CDR1 is LNHDA and CDR2 is SQIVND (reference sequence). The DNA of the CDR3 is TGTGCCAGTAGCCCTACAGGGGGTATGAGCTCCTATAATTCACCCCTCCACTTT. It specifies CASSPTGGMSSYNSPLHF.

The CDR3 loop reads CASSVTGSIYGYTF. CDR3 nucleotides: TGTGCCAGCAGTGTCACAGGGAGCATCTATGGCTACACCTTC. The J gene is TRBJ1-2, the V gene TRBV25-1; weak D call: TRBD1 (6 bases). The CDR3 totals 14 residues. Germline CDR1 reads MGHDK; CDR2 reads SYGVNS. V dropped 4 bases and J dropped 4 bases, with 13 bases sitting between them.

The V call is TRBV7-9, the J call TRBJ2-1; D may be TRBD1 (5 bases). This CDR3 is 14 amino acids long. Germline V gives CDR1 SEHNR, CDR2 FQNEAQ (reference sequence). V shed 2 bases and J shed 7 bases, with 12 bases lying between them. The CDR3 here is CASSLYGRENEQFF. As DNA, the CDR3 is TGTGCCAGCAGCTTATACGGCAGGGAAAATGAGCAGTTCTTC.

The chain couples TRBV13 to TRBJ2-2, with 7 bases identical to TRBD2. CDR3 length equals 16 residues. Per the germline V gene, CDR1 is PRHDT and CDR2 is FYEKMQ (reference sequence). The junction had 12 bases not matched to a gene; V was cut back by 5 bases and J by 6 bases. The CDR3 sequence is CASSDRLAPFAGELFF. In DNA, the CDR3 is TGTGCCAGCAGCGACCGACTAGCCCCGTTTGCCGGGGAGCTGTTTTTT.

The J gene is TRBJ1-2, the V gene TRBV27, with 10 bases identical to TRBD1. The CDR3 covers 14 residues. CDR1 and CDR2 from the germline V gene are MNHEY and SMNVEV (reference sequence). V gave up 6 bases and J gave up 4 bases; unmatched junction bases: 5. This CDR3 reads CASSRGQGSYGYTF. In DNA, the CDR3 is TGTGCCAGCAGCCGGGGACAGGGGAGCTATGGCTACACCTTC.

A few counts support this clone. This rearrangement joins TRBV5-4 to TRBJ2-2, with 11 bases that match TRBD1. The CDR3 is 16 amino acids. Germline assignment: CDR1 SGHNT and CDR2 YYREEE (reference sequence). V dropped 4 bases and J dropped 4; count of bases not matched to a gene: 6. The CDR3 DNA reads as TGTGCCAGCAGCCGGGACAGGGGGGCGGGCACCGGGGAGCTGTTTTTT. This translates into CASSRDRGAGTGELFF.

The chain links TRBV2 to TRBJ2-1; the match to TRBD1 covers 7 bases. Germline V gene lookup returns CDR1 SNHLY and CDR2 FYNNEI. The CDR3 loop spans 13 amino acids. J lost 5 bases, V lost 6 bases, and 4 bases had no gene match. This CDR3 is CASRGRGNNEQFF. CDR3 DNA sequence: TGTGCCAGCAGGGGCAGGGGGAACAATGAGCAGTTCTTC.

J is TRBJ1-6 and V is TRBV3-1 (or the pseudogene TRBV3-2), with 7 bases aligning to TRBD1. The CDR3 contains 16 residues. Looked up from germline, CDR1 is LGHDT and CDR2 is YNNKEL (reference sequence). Losses at the gene ends were 2 bases for V and 2 bases for J; bases not matched to a gene: 3. CDR3 residues: CASSQNRGAYNSPLHF. The CDR3 bases are TGTGCCAGCAGCCAAAACAGGGGCGCCTATAATTCACCCCTCCACTTT.

The rearrangement uses TRBV30 and TRBJ1-1; 8 bases map to TRBD1. This CDR3 spans 14 amino acids. Germline CDR1 reads GTSNPN; CDR2 reads SVGIG (reference sequence). Trimming cost V 7 bases and J 5 bases; bases outside gene matches: 12. The CDR3 protein is CAYLPRGRRTEAFF. In DNA form, the CDR3 reads TGTGCCTACCTTCCCAGGGGGCGCAGGACTGAAGCTTTCTTT. The full variable domain, in which reference TRBV30 and TRBJ1-1 provide the parts outside the CDR3, is SQTIHQWPATLVQPVGSPLSLECTVEGTSNPNLYWYRQAAGRGLQLLFYSVGIGQISSEVPQNLSASRPQDRQFILSSKKLLLSDSGFYLCAYLPRGRRTEAFFGQGTRLTVV.

The chain recombines TRBV10-2 with TRBJ2-2, with 7 bases fitting TRBD1. The CDR3 loop spans 14 amino acids. The J segment lost 0 bases and the V segment lost 7 bases, leaving 2 bases of the junction unmatched. The germline V gene has CDR1 WSHSY and CDR2 SAAADI. The CDR3 DNA reads TGCGCCAGCAAAGGGACAGCGAACACCGGGGAGCTGTTTTTT. As protein: CASKGTANTGELFF.

This CDR3 reads CASSFSESSYEQYF. The CDR3 DNA is TGTGCCAGCAGCTTCTCGGAGAGCTCCTACGAGCAGTACTTC. V is TRBV5-6 and J is TRBJ2-7; no clear D gene. The V gene lost 2 bases and the J gene lost 0 bases, with 9 bases spanning the gap. Germline CDR1 and CDR2: SGHDT and YYEEEE. The CDR3 runs 14 residues. Using reference TRBV5-6 and TRBJ2-7 for the parts outside the CDR3, the full variable domain is DAGVTQSPTHLIKTRGQQVTLRCSPKSGHDTVSWYQQALGQGPQFIFQYYEEEERQRGNFPDRFSGHQFPNYSSELNVNALLLGDSALYLCASSFSESSYEQYFGPGTRLTVT.

The V and J genes are TRBV28 and TRBJ2-7; D may be TRBD2 (5 bases). The CDR3 sequence is 11 residues long. Germline CDR1 reads MDHEN; CDR2 reads SYDVKM. Trimming stripped 5 bases from V and 6 bases from J, with 8 bases between. CDR3 bases: TGTGCCAGCAGTCGAGGGCTCGAGCAGTACTTC. The encoded protein is CASSRGLEQYF.

As for this clone: This specimen includes other DNA sequences encoding the same CDR3. The chain links TRBV5-1 to TRBJ2-1; D is unresolved. V was shortened by 1 base and J by 3 bases, with 8 bases between the two germline ends. This CDR3 has 14 residues. The V gene's germline CDR1 is SGHRS and CDR2 YFSETQ. CDR3 region: CASSLSGDYNEQFF. The CDR3 nucleotides are TGCGCCAGCAGCTTGAGTGGAGACTACAATGAGCAGTTCTTC.

The chain employs TRBV5-4 and TRBJ2-5; 11 nucleotides match TRBD2. The CDR3 consists of 14 residues. With V trimmed by 4 bases and J by 5 bases, 4 bases remained unmatched. The V gene's germline CDR1 is SGHNT and CDR2 YYREEE (reference sequence). The CDR3 is CASSLTSGEETQYF. CDR3 nucleotides: TGTGCCAGCAGCCTGACTAGCGGGGAGGAGACCCAGTACTTC.

J is TRBJ2-1 and V is TRBV12-3 or TRBV12-4, with TRBD1 identical over 9 bases. Trimming cost V 4 bases and J 5 bases; bases outside gene matches: 0. The CDR3 contains 13 residues. The CDR3 loop reads CASSWDRDNEQFF. The CDR3 DNA reads TGTGCCAGCAGTTGGGACAGGGACAATGAGCAGTTCTTC.

This chain links TRBV6-5 with TRBJ1-3, with 8 bases aligning to TRBD1. This CDR3 has 15 residues. V lost 4 bases, J lost 2 bases, and 4 bases stayed unmatched. Germline V CDR1 and CDR2: MNHEY, SVGAGI. Here the CDR3 DNA reads TGTGCCAGCAGTTTGACAGGGGACCCTGGAAACACCATATATTTT. Translated, it gives CASSLTGDPGNTIYF.

The chain recombines TRBV15 with TRBJ1-5; unclear D gene. V was cut by 3 bases and J by 6 bases, with 9 bases left in between. Germline V gene sequence: CDR1 LNHNV, CDR2 YYDKDF (reference sequence). CDR3 length: 13 residues. The CDR3 loop is CATSRGLGQPQHF. For the CDR3, the DNA is TGTGCCACCAGCAGGGGCTTGGGTCAGCCCCAGCATTTT.

V gene TRBV12-3 or TRBV12-4 combines with J gene TRBJ1-6; no clear D. The ends were cut back, 6 bases at V and 12 bases at J, with 12 bases in the middle. This CDR3 region has 12 residues. Written as DNA, the CDR3 is TGTGCCAGCAGCCCGGTCCCGAGACCCCTCCACTTT. Protein sequence: CASSPVPRPLHF.

This chain connects TRBV5-6 to TRBJ2-2; possibly TRBD2 for D (6 bases). CDR3 length equals 16 residues. V lost 4 bases and J lost 7, with 20 bases in between. Germline V lookup: CDR1 SGHDT, CDR2 YYEEEE. CDR3 amino acids: CASSAGLTRPSGELFF. The CDR3 DNA sequence: TGTGCCAGCAGCGCTGGACTAACCCGCCCCAGCGGGGAGCTGTTTTTT.

The V gene is TRBV18, the J gene TRBJ2-2; 13 bases are shared with TRBD2. Germline CDR1 KGHSH, CDR2 LQKENI. V was pared by 4 bases and J by 2 bases, with 7 bases of the junction left unmatched. The CDR3 loop spans 18 amino acids. Here the CDR3 reads CASSRSTSGGPNTGELFF. The CDR3 DNA reads as TGTGCCAGCTCACGTTCGACTAGCGGGGGGCCTAACACCGGGGAGCTGTTTTTT.

This clone was counted only a few times. The chain is built from TRBV18 and TRBJ2-3; 7 nucleotides agree with TRBD1. CDR1 and CDR2 from the germline V gene are KGHSH and LQKENI. J lost 0 bases, V lost 2 bases, and 14 bases had no gene match. This CDR3 contains 19 residues. DNA for the CDR3: TGTGCCAGCTCACCATCGTGGGACAGCTTAAACTCTAGCACAGATACGCAGTATTTT. It is translated as CASSPSWDSLNSSTDTQYF.

This rearrangement joins TRBV7-9 to TRBJ1-2; 8 bases are a match to TRBD1. The germline gives CDR1 SEHNR, CDR2 FQNEAQ (reference sequence). The CDR3 consists of 14 residues. V lost 7 bases and J lost 5; bases outside the gene matches: 9. Written as DNA, the CDR3 is TGTGCCAGCACCGGACAGGGCCCTATATATGGCTACACCTTC. Translating it yields CASTGQGPIYGYTF. The variable domain in full, with the rest retrieved from reference TRBV7-9 and TRBJ1-2, is DTGVSQNPRHKITKRGQNVTFRCDPISEHNRLYWYRQTLGQGPEFLTYFQNEAQLEKSRLLSDRFSAERPKGSFSTLEIQRTEQGDSAMYLCASTGQGPIYGYTFGSGTRLTVV.

J is TRBJ1-5 and V is TRBV7-9; 8 nucleotides match TRBD1. The J segment lost 0 bases and the V segment lost 1 base, leaving 5 bases of the junction unmatched. The CDR3 contains 17 residues. The germline V gene encodes CDR1 SEHNR and CDR2 FQNEAQ (reference sequence). For the CDR3, the DNA is TGTGCCAGCAGCTTAGGTGGGGACAGGCATAGCAATCAGCCCCAGCATTTT. Translating gives CASSLGGDRHSNQPQHF.

The chain uses TRBV10-3 and TRBJ1-5; TRBD1 is a possible D gene (6 bases). V gave up 3 bases and J gave up 2 bases, with 14 bases separating them. CDR1 is ENHRY, CDR2 SYGVKD, per germline. The CDR3 covers 16 residues. Here the CDR3 reads CAISESGGLGNQPQHF. CDR3 nucleotides: TGTGCCATCAGTGAATCGGGGGGCTTGGGCAATCAGCCCCAGCATTTT.

V and J are TRBV7-8 and TRBJ2-2; TRBD1 is a possible D gene (7 bases). The CDR3 loop spans 16 amino acids. Per germline, CDR1 SGHVS and CDR2 FQNEAQ. Trimming pared 4 bases from V and 7 bases from J, leaving 19 bases between. The CDR3: CASSWGQTLGGGELFF. The CDR3 DNA reads TGTGCCAGCAGCTGGGGACAGACGCTCGGGGGCGGGGAGCTGTTTTTT. Based on the CDR3 plus reference TRBV7-8 and TRBJ2-2, the full variable domain is GAGVSQSPRYKVAKRGQDVALRCDPISGHVSLFWYQQALGQGPEFLTYFQNEAQLDKSGLPSDRFFAERPEGSVSTLKIQRTQQEDSAVYLCASSWGQTLGGGELFFGEGSRLTVL.

This clone was detected only once. The chain employs TRBV6-1 and TRBJ2-7; TRBD1 might be the D (5 bases). In germline, CDR1 is MNHNS, CDR2 SASEGT. The germline V and J ends were trimmed by 2 bases and 3 bases, with 14 bases remaining between them. The CDR3 is made up of 15 amino acids. CDR3: CASSEKGAGIYEQYV. CDR3 DNA: TGTGCCAGCAGTGAAAAAGGGGCAGGGATCTACGAGCAGTACGTC.

V gene TRBV7-9 combines with J gene TRBJ2-5; 9 bases agree with TRBD2. In germline, CDR1 is SEHNR, CDR2 FQNEAQ (reference sequence). CDR3 length: 17 residues. The trim removed 5 bases at V and 0 bases at J, leaving 10 bases unmatched. The chain's CDR3 is CASSPEGASGDQETQYF. For the CDR3, the DNA is TGTGCCAGCAGCCCGGAGGGGGCTAGCGGGGACCAAGAGACCCAGTACTTC.